This TCR beta chain originates from a study of cytomegalovirus exposure and HLA in healthy donors listed by TCRdb under 2017. Broadly, across the study: An earlier analysis of approximately 640 of the donors reported more than 250 Gb of sequence data and 117 million unique TCR beta sequences from about 180 million T cells. In a later analysis, previously published TCR beta repertoires from several hundred donors were re-analyzed and high-resolution HLA genotyping was added so that TCR occurrence patterns could be studied. The study used immunosequencing to profile the T cell repertoires of hundreds of subjects and linked those repertoires to cytomegalovirus serostatus. Rather than using new phenotypic data, the later analysis identified candidate immune exposures from TCR beta sequences and from how often those sequences occurred across donors. Because of strong linkage in the cohort, 4 to 6 DR-DQ haplotypes were treated as single units for association and clustering. An early release covering just under 650 HLA-typed donors comprised around 300 gigabases of sequencing data and tens of millions of unique TCR sequences. A later genetic analysis took genome-wide SNP genotypes for about 55% of the 666 donors and used that subset as a discovery cohort. HLA typing covered class I and class II loci at four-digit resolution. Of the 300 to 500 genotyped donors, roughly 76% were placed in the genetic ancestry cluster associated with self-reported Caucasian donors. High-throughput TCR immunosequencing, statistical association of individual TCRs with disease status, and machine learning were combined to predict cytomegalovirus infection status. In an earlier analysis of 500 to 650 of the donors, high-throughput TCR beta sequencing was used to judge whether each TCR beta V gene segment behaved as functional or pseudogenic. Among some 410 genotyped donors of the cohort, an average of around 250,000 unique TCR beta nucleotide sequences was sequenced per donor, of which 15% to 20% were non-productive. Donor age, sex, ethnicity and CMV serostatus were collected together with the repertoire data. The study was designed to test whether signatures of past pathogen exposure could be identified by cataloging public T cell receptors. Besides the first cohort of approximately 710 subjects, a separate validation cohort made up of over 95 different subjects was used. All discovery cohort repertoires had been generated using a single sequencing platform. The number of donors typed differed by locus, with roughly 629-640 for A, B, C, DRB1 and DQB1, roughly 520 for DQA1, 606 for DPA1, and around 460 for DPB1. Study-wide findings and limitations: In a later analysis, the rate of TCR association differed among HLA loci, with DRB1 alleles having the most associated TCRs and HLA-C alleles having the fewest. A further reported finding was that TCR beta sequences accurately predicted the HLA-A and HLA-B alleles for most subjects in the first cohort. The classifier was reported to diagnose cytomegalovirus status with high specificity and sensitivity in both the original cohort and the validation cohort. The presence/absence analyses assumed that sequencing depth was roughly uniform across donors, and that assumption may not be true. CMV serostatus was the only immune exposure information available for the cohort. Because the 87-base-pair reads could not distinguish some IMGT-functional V segments, including TRBV6-2 and TRBV6-3, those segments were excluded. Because counts were too low, around 17 rarely observed V segments, including chromosome 9 orphons, were left out of the earlier analysis of some 640 of the donors. V-gene and J-gene trimming of TCR beta chains was associated with a missense DCLRE1C variant in a later genetic analysis, and the association was replicated in an independent cohort. A later analysis reported that several top co-occurrence clusters appeared linked to parvovirus B19, influenza, CMV and Epstein-Barr virus. A few of the identified cytomegalovirus-associated TCR beta chains were confirmed in vitro to be specific for cytomegalovirus antigens. The cohort was sequenced for TCR beta chains only, and without alpha or paired-chain data the features that could be detected were limited. A group of highly shared sequence variants was considered likely to be a technical artifact of the sequencing pipeline. In a later analysis, HLA-associated TCR beta chains showed more clonal expansion and lower generation probabilities than non-associated chains that were equally common. Linkage disequilibrium might explain the correlated functional status among segregating V segments, but an unknown experimental factor could not be excluded. In a later genetic analysis, fewer N-insertions in productive TCRs were reported among donors in an Asian-associated ancestry cluster than the 666-donor mean. Most CMV-associated TCR beta chains appeared to be HLA-restricted in a later analysis, and the HLA associations seemed to be driven largely by CMV exposure. In an earlier analysis of more than 500 of the donors, most TCR beta V segments appeared in productive rearrangements about 87% or about 30% of the time, broadly matching IMGT annotations. It was suggested by the authors that the approach could potentially be generalized to other disease states and immunological phenotypes. Specific HLA alleles were associated with 15,000 to 20,000 TCR beta sequences at a false discovery rate of 0.05 in a later analysis. Most TCR sequences were observed very rarely across donors, whereas some public TCRs were present in many individuals. Because HLA typing was unavailable for some donors at each locus, only the typed subset was used in association tests. When HLA alleles, especially DR and DQ, strongly co-occurred, TCR associations were difficult to assign to individual alleles. In the study, roughly 160 TCR beta chains were listed as associated with cytomegalovirus.

The receptor library was made with the immunoSEQ multiplex PCR assay. For the multiplex PCR, a mixture combining 60 forward primers for TCR Vbeta segments and 13 reverse primers for TCR Jbeta segments was used. The CDR3 region of rearranged TCR beta genes was amplified from genomic DNA by a multiplex PCR assay. The amplified TCR beta libraries were sequenced on the Illumina HiSeq System as 87-base-pair reads. The published analysis was carried out like this. A later analysis tallied around 87 million unique TCR beta chains across the 666 repertoires, and about 10 million of those chains were shared by two or more donors. A nearest-neighbor algorithm error-corrected the raw reads and collapsed the reads into unique sequences, merging closely related sequences to remove PCR and sequencing errors. To assign V, D and J gene segments, CDR3 sequences were aligned to IMGT reference sequences. Each retained sequence needed at least a six-nucleotide match to both a V gene segment and a J gene segment. Rearrangements were classified as productive when the CDR3 lacked stop codons and remained in frame with V and J, and all other rearrangements were classified as non-productive. Following IMGT convention, CDR3 was defined as the stretch from the second conserved V-encoded cysteine up to the conserved J-encoded phenylalanine. The earlier analysis of approximately 500 of the donors excluded sequences that lacked an unambiguous match to a single V gene segment. An earlier analysis of over 450 of the donors classified V segments as functional when productive rearrangements were above 56.7% and as segregating when the standard deviation between donors was above 5%. A statistical classification framework was built to diagnose cytomegalovirus status from the catalog of TCR beta chain sequences. V and J gene assignment, in a later analysis, came from comparing TCR nucleotide sequences with IMGT/GENE-DB human TR gene sequences. The TCRdist pipeline was used in a later analysis to assign CDR3 sequences and most-parsimonious VDJ recombination scenarios. A later analysis defined each TCR beta chain by its CDR3 amino acid sequence plus V-gene family, and excluded reads lacking a unique V-gene family. As a way to deal with suspected cross-contamination and a sequencing artifact, a later analysis dropped 592 nucleotide sequences that were highly shared and had low generation probability. In a later analysis, a clonal expansion index for each public chain was calculated from normalized within-repertoire ranks of inferred template counts. In a later analysis, generation probabilities were computed using a VDJ recombination model fitted to out-of-frame rearrangements, and the results were checked against IGoR. Hypergeometric tests were used in a later analysis to score TCR-TCR, TCR-HLA and TCR-CMV co-occurrence, with a repertoire-size bias correction applied to the TCR pairs. To estimate false discovery rates, a later analysis permuted the HLA or CMV assignments 20 times. In a later analysis, co-occurring TCRs were grouped using DBSCAN, with TCRdist sequence similarity added in when clustering inside HLA-allele-positive subsets. Co-occurrence clustering excluded repertoires with fewer than 30,000 or more than 120,000 public chains, plus five with anomalous nucleotide sharing. As stored in TCRdb, this immuneACCESS dataset retains in-frame rearrangements with V and J assigned. A fraction of the clones does not appear; measured against another copy, unresolved V genes explain less than half of the discrepancy, and the remainder lacks a known reason. That table supplies the V and J calls and clone size; D and trimming were determined from the DNA. This sample lists around 99,000 clones; under 80% were detected once. In total, the top ten clones hold 6% to 6.5% of the sample.

The cohort comprised more than 550 healthy bone marrow donors. All cohort members were sampled while nominally healthy, although unrecorded immune exposures were likely present. The donor was CMV seronegative and belonged to the group of 380 or so seronegative cohort members. A peripheral blood sample was provided by each donor, and peripheral blood mononuclear cells were used for TCR beta sequencing. Genomic DNA was extracted from the blood cell samples with the Qiagen DNeasy Blood Extraction Kit. This clone was counted a single time. Its cognate antigen has yet to be identified. It has no much larger one-base neighbor in the sample; base qualities were not kept. V gives up 0 bases and J gives up 2 bases, and the segment between their germline ends measures 9 bases. The CDR3 runs 15 residues from the cysteine to the phenylalanine. The CDR3 DNA has 45 bases and is translated from base 1. The germline V gene specifies MNHNS as CDR1 and SASEGT as CDR2.

The source is a woman aged 25-40 years in good health and CMV-seronegative. The sample comprised PBMCs. Recombination joined TRBV6-1 with TRBJ2-3, with TRBD2 perhaps the D gene, on 5 matching bases. The CDR3 amino acid sequence is: CASSEAGDSTDTQYF. The DNA sequence is given as TGTGCCAGCAGTGAAGCGGGAGACTCCACAGATACGCAGTATTTT.